The next 8 T cell receptor beta chains were all read from a single sample in a study of human T cells and chemical hapten exposure. Time point noted: patch test 1, 2 weeks after DPC sensitization. The treatment denotes: therapeutic diphenylcyclopropenone sensitization with weekly scalp DPC. TCRdb processed the RACE reads anew with MiXCR; each CDR3 protein has one entry. The table includes 70,000 to 80,000 distinct CDR3 sequences, more than 30% detected once. This specimen consisted of whole blood, obtained in connection with sensitization to the hapten diphenylcyclopropenone (DPC). These receptors were obtained from a man aged 35 to 55 with alopecia areata. Some clones in this sample may be carry-over from other donors' samples.

Only a few counts were recorded for this clonotype. This chain uses TRBV7-3 with TRBJ2-6; 13 bases align to TRBD2. Germline CDR1 is SGHTA and CDR2 is FQGTGA. The CDR3 extends over 21 amino acids. J gave up 3 bases and V 6 bases, and 17 bases lay outside the gene matches. CDR3 in amino acids: CASSYYAPGTSGARGANVLTF. For the CDR3, the DNA is TGTGCCAGCAGTTACTATGCCCCCGGGACTAGCGGGGCGCGTGGGGCCAACGTCCTGACTTTC.

This chain connects TRBV27 to TRBJ1-4; D is perhaps TRBD1 (5 bases). Trimming removed 6 bases from V and 8 bases from J, with 13 bases in between. Germline V CDR1 and CDR2: MNHEY, SMNVEV (reference sequence). The CDR3 covers 13 residues. This chain's CDR3 is CASRGGAGEKLFF. The DNA of the CDR3 is TGTGCCAGCAGAGGAGGGGCCGGGGAAAAACTGTTTTTT.

The table lists this clonotype with a few counts. Germline is not matched at one junction end, which may reflect a read error. V and J are TRBV6-5 and TRBJ1-5; D might be TRBD1 (5 bases). The CDR3 is made up of 15 amino acids. CDR1 is MNHEY and CDR2 is SVGAGI in the germline V gene. The CDR3 sequence is CASSRTRQPNQPQHF. CDR3 sequence (DNA): TGTGCCAGCAGCCGGACCAGACAGCCAAATCAACCCCAGCATTTT.

The chain joins TRBV20-1 to TRBJ2-7; 13 positions match TRBD2. Per the germline V gene, CDR1 is DFQATT and CDR2 is SNEGSKA (reference sequence). The junction had 14 bases not matched to a gene; V was cut back by 3 bases and J by 6 bases. This CDR3 has 17 amino acids. The CDR3: CSARKVTPGLAGSEQYF. The CDR3 coding sequence is TGCAGTGCTAGGAAAGTCACTCCGGGACTAGCGGGATCCGAGCAGTACTTC.

V is TRBV12-2 and J is TRBJ2-5; TRBD1 is the table's D call, not checked against the DNA. TRBV12-2 is reported as a pseudogene. This CDR3 has 15 amino acids. CDR3 region: CASRLGDRVQETQYF. As DNA, the CDR3 is TGTGCAAGTCGCTTAGGGGACAGGGTCCAAGAGACCCAGTACTTC.

This clonotype was detected once. J is TRBJ1-3 and V is TRBV7-3; D is possibly TRBD1 (5 bases). With 2 bases removed from V and 6 bases from J, the gap between germline ends came to 14 bases. Germline CDR1 reads SGHTA; CDR2 reads FQGTGA. The CDR3 extends over 15 amino acids. In nucleotides, the CDR3 is TGTGCCAGCAGCTTAGGAGCAGGGCCACCAAACACCATATATTTT. This sequence encodes CASSLGAGPPNTIYF.

The chain couples TRBV20-1 to TRBJ2-3; 8 positions agree with TRBD1. V trimming: 4 bases; J trimming: 3 bases; junction bases outside the gene matches: 3. Germline assignment: CDR1 DFQATT and CDR2 SNEGSKA (reference sequence). The CDR3 is 13 residues long. The CDR3 DNA reads as TGCAGTGCTACGACAGGGGCGACAGATACGCAGTATTTT. Encoded protein: CSATTGATDTQYF.

The rearrangement joins TRBV6-5 to TRBJ2-7; D is possibly TRBD1 or TRBD2 (5 bases each). Between the trimmed V and J ends, which lost 6 bases and 3 bases, there was a span of 12 bases. This CDR3 is built from 13 residues. Looked up from germline, CDR1 is MNHEY and CDR2 is SVGAGI. CDR3 coding DNA: TGTGCCAGCAGGGGTAGGGGAGTCTACGAGCAGTACTTC. Protein sequence: CASRGRGVYEQYF.